The rows below give T cell receptor beta chains drawn from one sample of a study of read filtering for tumor transcriptome and immune sequencing. TCRdb redid the calling of the reads with MiXCR, one entry per CDR3 protein. The sample lists 62,000 or so distinct CDR3 sequences; roughly 13% were seen once. Sequencing was performed on a population of CD138-negative cells sorted from bone marrow. These receptors came from a donor over 35 with multiple myeloma. Both conserved end residues are part of each CDR3. The D gene is left open where the match is weak. Clone sizes are given selectively: once, few, many, or a class where the clone is expanded.

V gene: TRBV15; clone size: few; J gene: TRBJ2-1; D gene: -; CDR3 protein: CATSRDISISYNEQFF; CDR3 DNA: TGTGCCACCAGCAGAGATATTTCGATCTCCTACAATGAGCAGTTCTTC
V gene: TRBV24-1; clone size: many; J gene: TRBJ2-1; D gene: TRBD2; CDR3 protein: CATSRGGGANEQFF; CDR3 DNA: TGTGCCACCAGCCGGGGGGGGGGCGCTAATGAGCAGTTCTTC
V gene: TRBV7-2; clone size: many; J gene: TRBJ2-4; D gene: -; CDR3 protein: CASSSLGGSNIQYF; CDR3 DNA: TGTGCCAGCAGCTCGCTAGGAGGATCGAACATTCAGTACTTC
V gene: TRBV11-2; clone size: many; J gene: TRBJ2-7; D gene: -; CDR3 protein: CASSPTVPSYEQYF; CDR3 DNA: TGTGCCAGCAGCCCGACGGTGCCCTCCTACGAGCAGTACTTC
V gene: TRBV20-1; clone size: many; J gene: TRBJ2-1; D gene: -; CDR3 protein: CSAREDEQFF; CDR3 DNA: TGCAGTGCTAGAGAGGATGAGCAGTTCTTC
V gene: TRBV30; clone size: -; J gene: TRBJ2-2; D gene: TRBD1; CDR3 protein: CAWTGGANTGELFF; CDR3 DNA: TGTGCCTGGACAGGGGGCGCGAACACCGGGGAGCTGTTTTTT
V gene: TRBV24-1; clone size: many; J gene: TRBJ1-1; D gene: -; CDR3 protein: CATSAGGAGSTEAFF; CDR3 DNA: TGTGCCACCAGTGCGGGAGGGGCCGGGAGCACTGAAGCTTTCTTT
V gene: TRBV29-1; clone size: many; J gene: TRBJ2-3; D gene: -; CDR3 protein: CSGGGIGTDTQYF; CDR3 DNA: TGCAGCGGAGGGGGGATCGGCACAGATACGCAGTATTTT
V gene: TRBV18; clone size: many; J gene: TRBJ2-5; D gene: -; CDR3 protein: CASSPTANQETQYF; CDR3 DNA: TGTGCCAGCTCACCGACCGCAAACCAAGAGACCCAGTACTTC
V gene: TRBV7-8; clone size: many; J gene: TRBJ2-7; D gene: TRBD2; CDR3 protein: CASSLVAGAVYEQYF; CDR3 DNA: TGTGCCAGCAGCTTGGTAGCGGGAGCCGTCTACGAGCAGTACTTC
V gene: TRBV7-8; clone size: -; J gene: TRBJ2-7; D gene: TRBD2; CDR3 protein: CASSLASGKSSYEQYF; CDR3 DNA: TGTGCCAGCAGCTTAGCCAGCGGGAAGAGCTCCTACGAGCAGTACTTC